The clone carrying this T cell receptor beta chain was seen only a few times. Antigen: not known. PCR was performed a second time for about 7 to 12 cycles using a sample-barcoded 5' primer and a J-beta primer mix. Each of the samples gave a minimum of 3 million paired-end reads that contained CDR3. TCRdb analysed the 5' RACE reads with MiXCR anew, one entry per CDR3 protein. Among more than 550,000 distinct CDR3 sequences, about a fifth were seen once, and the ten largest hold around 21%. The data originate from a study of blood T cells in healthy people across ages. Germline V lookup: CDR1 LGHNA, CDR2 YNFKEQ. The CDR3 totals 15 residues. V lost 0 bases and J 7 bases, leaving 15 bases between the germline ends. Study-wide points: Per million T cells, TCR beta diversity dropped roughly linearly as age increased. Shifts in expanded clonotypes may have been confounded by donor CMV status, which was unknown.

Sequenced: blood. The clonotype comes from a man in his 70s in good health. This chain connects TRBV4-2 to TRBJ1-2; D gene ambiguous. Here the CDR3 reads CASSQDGASGRGYTF. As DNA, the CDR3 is TGTGCCAGCAGCCAAGATGGCGCATCCGGTCGTGGCTACACCTTC.